A single sample gave rise to the 29 T cell receptor beta chains below, sequenced in a study of CD8 T cells in ankylosing spondylitis. Their specific antigens are unknown. Study-wide points: Characteristic, it appeared, of ankylosing spondylitis blood was a TCR beta motif of fewer than 10 highly homologous variants.

TCRdb re-called the 5' RACE reads with MiXCR, one entry per CDR3 protein. The top ten hold about 0.9% of the sample, which has roughly 470,000 distinct CDR3 sequences, 20% to 30% seen once. The sequencing input was blood, either unsorted or a sorted T cell fraction (not recorded which). The receptors were gathered from a male donor with ankylosing spondylitis.

This clonotype was observed at least ten times. The CDR3: CASSLGAGDGNTIYF. The CDR3 region has the DNA TGCGCCAGCAGCTTGGGAGCAGGCGATGGAAACACCATATATTTT. The V and J genes are TRBV5-1 and TRBJ1-3; D is unresolved. Germline assignment: CDR1 SGHRS and CDR2 YFSETQ. The V end lost 0 bases, the J end lost 3 bases, and 10 bases lay between the germline ends. The CDR3 runs 15 residues. The whole variable domain, filled in from reference TRBV5-1 and TRBJ1-3, reads KAGVTQTPRYLIKTRGQQVTLSCSPISGHRSVSWYQQTPGQGLQFLFEYFSETQRNKGNFPGRFSGRQFSNSRSEMNVSTLELGDSALYLCASSLGAGDGNTIYFGEGSWLTVV.

This rearrangement joins TRBV20-1 to TRBJ1-5; D is unclear. Trimming left V 0 bases short and J 7 bases short, with 13 bases between. Germline CDR1 reads DFQATT; CDR2 reads SNEGSKA (reference sequence). The CDR3 runs 14 residues. The chain's CDR3 is CSARDTGFEQPQHF. As DNA, the CDR3 is TGCAGTGCTAGAGATACGGGGTTCGAACAGCCCCAGCATTTT.

This chain links TRBV20-1 with TRBJ2-5, with a tentative D call TRBD2 (5 bases). V lost 0 bases and J lost 7, with 12 bases in between. The germline gives CDR1 DFQATT, CDR2 SNEGSKA (reference sequence). The CDR3 totals 13 residues. The CDR3 DNA follows: TGCAGTGCTAGAGACCCGGCCCGGGGGACCCAGTACTTC. This translates into CSARDPARGTQYF.

There are a few counts of this clonotype. The rearrangement uses TRBV5-6 and TRBJ2-7; TRBD2 matches at 7 bases. The junction had 9 bases not matched to a gene; V was cut back by 0 bases and J by 0 bases. The CDR3 spans 17 residues. CDR1 is SGHDT and CDR2 is YYEEEE in the germline V gene. CDR3 amino acids: CASSLAGASGSSYEQYF. For the CDR3, the DNA is TGTGCCAGCAGCTTGGCTGGGGCTAGCGGTAGCTCCTACGAGCAGTACTTC.

This clonotype has more than one count but fewer than ten. The chain employs TRBV19 and TRBJ2-7; 14 nucleotides agree with TRBD2. CDR1 is LNHDA and CDR2 is SQIVND in the germline V gene (reference sequence). With 5 bases clipped from V and 4 bases from J, the junction kept 13 bases outside the gene matches. The CDR3 covers 18 residues. The DNA of the CDR3 is TGTGCCAGTAGTCGGGGTGGGACTAGCGGGAGAAGAGGATACGAGCAGTACTTC. It encodes CASSRGGTSGRRGYEQYF.

This sequence joins TRBV12-5 and TRBJ1-5, with TRBD1 matching 10 bases. V lost 6 bases to trimming and J lost 7 bases; unmatched junction nucleotides: 12. Per germline, CDR1 LGHNT and CDR2 FRNRAP. The CDR3 length is 16 residues. CDR3 loop: CASGPPGQGSGQPQHF. The DNA of the CDR3 is TGTGCTAGTGGCCCCCCGGGACAGGGGTCGGGGCAGCCCCAGCATTTT. Based on the CDR3 plus reference TRBV12-5 and TRBJ1-5, the full variable domain is DARVTQTPRHKVTEMGQEVTMRCQPILGHNTVFWYRQTMMQGLELLAYFRNRAPLDDSGMPKDRFSAEMPDATLATLKIQPSEPRDSAVYFCASGPPGQGSGQPQHFGDGTRLSIL.

This clonotype has a count of ten or more. The V call is TRBV18, the J call TRBJ2-5; 11 bases map to TRBD2. Germline-derived CDR1 and CDR2 are KGHSH and LQKENI. The CDR3 has 16 amino acids. V lost 1 base and J lost 4; bases outside the gene matches: 5. The CDR3 bases are TGTGCCAGCTCACCACGAGCGCTAGCGGGAGGAGAGACCCAGTACTTC. Residues: CASSPRALAGGETQYF.

This clonotype was seen a handful of times. The rearrangement joins TRBV6-4 to TRBJ2-3, with D perhaps TRBD2 (6 bases). The V end lost 3 bases, the J end lost 0 bases, and 7 bases lay between the germline ends. This CDR3 contains 14 residues. CDR1 and CDR2 from the germline V gene are MRHNA and SNTAGT. In nucleotides, the CDR3 is TGTGCCAGCAGTGAGCTAGCGAGCACAGATACGCAGTATTTT. Translating gives CASSELASTDTQYF.

This clonotype was seen a few times. The chain combines TRBV5-1 with TRBJ1-1; D is possibly TRBD1 (6 bases). Germline V gives CDR1 SGHRS, CDR2 YFSETQ. V was cut by 1 base and J by 1 base, with 20 bases left in between. The CDR3 spans 18 residues. The CDR3 nucleotides read TGCGCCAGCAGCTTGTGGACAGCGGTTACTCATCAGAACACTGAAGCTTTCTTT. It encodes CASSLWTAVTHQNTEAFF.

Only a few counts were recorded for this clonotype. The chain joins TRBV5-1 to TRBJ2-1; 10 bases align to TRBD2. Germline assignment: CDR1 SGHRS and CDR2 YFSETQ. This CDR3 has 15 residues. Trimming at V came to 4 bases and at J to 8 bases, leaving 9 bases not matched to a gene. CDR3 DNA sequence: TGCGCCAGCAGCCATGTCATGGGACTAGCGTATGAGCAGTTCTTC. Translation: CASSHVMGLAYEQFF.

The V and J genes are TRBV14 and TRBJ2-1; D assignment may be TRBD1 or TRBD2 (5 bases each). This CDR3 spans 17 amino acids. V gave up 3 bases and J gave up 0 bases, with 15 bases separating them. The V gene's germline CDR1 is SGHDN and CDR2 FVKESK. The CDR3 nucleotides are TGTGCCAGCAGCCACTTCGCAGGGACCCTCTCCTACAATGAGCAGTTCTTC. Translated: CASSHFAGTLSYNEQFF.

As concerns this clonotype: The junction shows a germline mismatch at one end, possibly a read error. The chain couples TRBV7-8 to TRBJ1-5; 7 bases agree with TRBD1. Per germline, CDR1 SGHVS and CDR2 FQNEAQ. The CDR3 totals 16 residues. The CDR3 loop is CASADLNRGGNQPQHF. The CDR3 DNA sequence: TGTGCCAGCGCCGATTTGAACAGGGGAGGCAATCAGCCCCAACATTTT. Supplemented by reference TRBV7-8 and TRBJ1-5, the full variable domain reads GAGVSQSPRYKVAKRGQDVALRCDPISGHVSLFWYQQALGQGPEFLTYFQNEAQLDKSGLPSDRFFAERPEGSVSTLKIQRTQQEDSAVYLCASADLNRGGNQPQHFGDGTRLSIL.

The chain uses TRBV27 and TRBJ1-2; tentative D call: TRBD1 (5 bases). The CDR3 covers 15 residues. Between the trimmed V and J ends, which lost 4 bases and 0 bases, there was a span of 12 bases. Germline V gene lookup returns CDR1 MNHEY and CDR2 SMNVEV (reference sequence). This chain's CDR3 is CASSSPGLTNYGYTF. The DNA of the CDR3 is TGTGCCAGCAGTTCTCCGGGACTGACTAACTATGGCTACACCTTC.

This clonotype was recorded a few times. The rearrangement joins TRBV20-1 to TRBJ1-1; D is perhaps TRBD1 (5 bases). In germline, CDR1 is DFQATT, CDR2 SNEGSKA (reference sequence). CDR3 size: 13 residues. The ends were cut back, 5 bases at V and 2 bases at J, with 12 bases in the middle. The CDR3 nucleotides are TGCAGTGCTCCCGTCAGGGCCAACACTGAAGCTTTCTTT. It codes for CSAPVRANTEAFF.

This clonotype has a handful of counts. V and J are TRBV20-1 and TRBJ2-7; D may be TRBD1 or TRBD2 (5 bases each). The germline gives CDR1 DFQATT, CDR2 SNEGSKA (reference sequence). The CDR3 contains 14 residues. For the CDR3, the DNA is TGCAGCGGACTTTGGGGGTCATCCTCCTACGAGCAGTACTTC. Amino acids: CSGLWGSSSYEQYF.

This clonotype has just a few counts. This sequence joins TRBV11-2 and TRBJ2-7; 12 bases are a match to TRBD2. The CDR3 is 15 amino acids. CDR1 is SGHAT, CDR2 FQNNGV, per germline. V lost 1 base and J lost 7; bases outside the gene matches: 5. CDR3 protein: CASSLGLAGVGEQYV. CDR3 nucleotide sequence: TGTGCCAGCAGCTTAGGACTAGCGGGAGTTGGAGAGCAGTACGTC.

This chain connects TRBV19 to TRBJ1-2, with 7 bases fitting TRBD1. This CDR3 is built from 14 residues. Germline V lookup: CDR1 LNHDA, CDR2 SQIVND (reference sequence). Trimming took 6 bases from V and 8 from J; bases not matched to a gene: 12. The CDR3 loop reads CASSERRGLGGYTF. CDR3 in DNA: TGTGCCAGTAGCGAGCGGAGGGGGCTAGGAGGCTACACCTTC.

Only a few counts were recorded for this clonotype. This sequence joins TRBV5-1 and TRBJ1-6, with D perhaps TRBD1 (6 bases). V lost 4 bases to trimming and J lost 7 bases, with 15 bases between them. This CDR3 region has 15 residues. Per the germline V gene, CDR1 is SGHRS and CDR2 is YFSETQ. The CDR3 DNA reads TGCGCCAGCAGCGAGGGGGGCTCTTGGAATTCACCCCTCCACTTT. Its translation is CASSEGGSWNSPLHF. Together with reference TRBV5-1 and TRBJ1-6, the CDR3 gives the full variable domain: KAGVTQTPRYLIKTRGQQVTLSCSPISGHRSVSWYQQTPGQGLQFLFEYFSETQRNKGNFPGRFSGRQFSNSRSEMNVSTLELGDSALYLCASSEGGSWNSPLHFGNGTRLTVT.

The chain is built from TRBV12-3 or TRBV12-4 and TRBJ1-5, with TRBD1 as a possible D gene (5 bases). The CDR3 spans 14 residues. V was trimmed by 7 bases and J by 5 bases, leaving 15 bases between them. CDR3 nucleotides: TGTGCCAGCAAGACCCAGGGAAGGTATCAGCCCCAGCATTTT. Translated, it gives CASKTQGRYQPQHF.

This clonotype showed up just a few times. V gene TRBV6-1 combines with J gene TRBJ2-5; 9 bases agree with TRBD2. Per germline, CDR1 MNHNS and CDR2 SASEGT. There are 16 residues in the CDR3. V shed 6 bases, J shed 1 base, and the junction held 9 bases outside the gene matches. In DNA form, the CDR3 reads TGTGCCAGCAGAGGAACCATAGCGGGGGCCCAAGAGACCCAGTACTTC. Its protein product is CASRGTIAGAQETQYF.

This clonotype has a handful of counts. The chain couples TRBV20-1 to TRBJ1-4; D is ambiguous. Germline V CDR1 and CDR2: DFQATT, SNEGSKA (reference sequence). Trimming cost V 3 bases and J 6 bases, with 2 bases left between them. The CDR3 is made up of 10 amino acids. The CDR3 DNA sequence: TGCAGTGCTAGGGATGAAAAACTGTTTTTT. This codes for CSARDEKLFF.

The sample holds a few counts of this clonotype. CDR3 nucleotide sequence: TGCAGTGCTGGGACCGGGACAGCAGAGACCCAGTACTTC. Translation: CSAGTGTAETQYF. This chain joins TRBV20-1 and TRBJ2-5, with 7 nucleotides matching TRBD1. Germline CDR1 DFQATT, CDR2 SNEGSKA (reference sequence). Germline trimming cut 5 bases from V and 4 bases from J; bases unmatched to any gene: 7. CDR3 length equals 13 residues.

This clonotype has more than one count but fewer than ten. The chain is built from TRBV20-1 and TRBJ2-1; D perhaps matches TRBD1 (6 bases). The CDR3 is made up of 11 amino acids. Per the germline V gene, CDR1 is DFQATT and CDR2 is SNEGSKA (reference sequence). V dropped 5 bases and J dropped 10 bases, with 12 bases sitting between them. CDR3 sequence: CSAPLTGEQFF. The CDR3 region has the DNA TGCAGTGCTCCCTTAACAGGGGAGCAGTTCTTC.

A remark on this clonotype: A much larger clone sits a single nucleotide away, making a read error possible. The chain couples TRBV10-3 to TRBJ2-5, with no clear D. In germline, CDR1 is ENHRY, CDR2 SYGVKD. With 4 bases removed from V and 0 bases from J, the gap between germline ends came to 15 bases. The CDR3 is 16 amino acids. The CDR3 coding sequence is TGTGCCATCAGTGTATTATGGGGTCCCTACCAAGAGACCCAGTACTTC. As protein: CAISVLWGPYQETQYF.

The chain carries TRBV20-1 and TRBJ1-1; the D gene is possibly TRBD1 (5 bases). This CDR3 region has 14 residues. Germline V gives CDR1 DFQATT, CDR2 SNEGSKA (reference sequence). The V and J ends lost 3 bases and 1 base respectively, with 12 bases between them. DNA for the CDR3: TGCAGTGCTAGCGGGGACCGGGCGAACACTGAAGCTTTCTTT. Protein: CSASGDRANTEAFF.

The chain couples TRBV30 to TRBJ2-7; 13 bases map to TRBD2. V shed 1 base, J shed 12 bases, and the junction held 15 bases outside the gene matches. Per germline, CDR1 GTSNPN and CDR2 SVGIG (reference sequence). CDR3 size: 16 residues. The CDR3 spells CAWSGGLAGVNHKPYV. In DNA, the CDR3 is TGTGCCTGGAGTGGAGGACTAGCGGGAGTCAACCATAAACCGTACGTC.

The gene calls are TRBV3-1 and TRBJ1-2; 9 nucleotides line up with TRBD1. Looked up from germline, CDR1 is LGHDT and CDR2 is YNNKEL (reference sequence). The CDR3 covers 14 residues. V shed 2 bases and J 7 bases; nucleotides not matched to a gene: 5. The CDR3, as DNA: TGTGCCAGCAGCCAAACAGGGGGCGATGGTGGCTACACCTTC. This gives the protein CASSQTGGDGGYTF.

In its sample, this clonotype was seen a few times. This chain connects TRBV20-1 to TRBJ2-1; D is perhaps TRBD2 (6 bases). Trimming pared 6 bases from V and 12 bases from J, leaving 15 bases between. Looked up from germline, CDR1 is DFQATT and CDR2 is SNEGSKA (reference sequence). This CDR3 is built from 11 residues. This chain's CDR3 is CSASRERGQFF. The DNA of the CDR3 is TGCAGTGCCAGCCGGGAGAGAGGGCAGTTCTTC.

The V and J genes are TRBV12-3 or TRBV12-4 and TRBJ2-7, with 12 positions matching TRBD2. The CDR3 has 15 amino acids. V lost 6 bases, J lost 1 base, and 4 bases stayed unmatched. The CDR3 sequence: CASSSTSGGSYEQYF. The CDR3 DNA follows: TGTGCCAGCAGCTCGACTAGCGGGGGTTCCTACGAGCAGTACTTC.